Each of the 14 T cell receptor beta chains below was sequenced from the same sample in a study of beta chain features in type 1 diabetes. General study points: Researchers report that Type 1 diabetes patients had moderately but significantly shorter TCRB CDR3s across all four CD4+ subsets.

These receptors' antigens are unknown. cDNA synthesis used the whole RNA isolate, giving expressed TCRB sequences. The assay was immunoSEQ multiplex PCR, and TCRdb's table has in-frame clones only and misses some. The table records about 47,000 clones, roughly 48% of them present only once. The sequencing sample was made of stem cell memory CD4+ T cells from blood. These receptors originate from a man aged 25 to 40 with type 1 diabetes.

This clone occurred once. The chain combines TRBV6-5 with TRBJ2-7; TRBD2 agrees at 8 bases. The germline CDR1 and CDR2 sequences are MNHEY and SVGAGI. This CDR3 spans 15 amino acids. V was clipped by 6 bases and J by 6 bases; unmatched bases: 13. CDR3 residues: CASSLVGAGVVEQYF. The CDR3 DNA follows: TGTGCCAGCAGCCTGGTTGGAGCGGGAGTGGTCGAGCAGTACTTC.

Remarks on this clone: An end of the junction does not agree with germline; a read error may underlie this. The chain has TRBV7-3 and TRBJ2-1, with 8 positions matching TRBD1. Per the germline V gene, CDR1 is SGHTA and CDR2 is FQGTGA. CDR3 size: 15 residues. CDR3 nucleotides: TGTGCCAGCACCTTAGGACAGGGCCCCTACAATGAGCAGTTCTTC. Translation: CASTLGQGPYNEQFF.

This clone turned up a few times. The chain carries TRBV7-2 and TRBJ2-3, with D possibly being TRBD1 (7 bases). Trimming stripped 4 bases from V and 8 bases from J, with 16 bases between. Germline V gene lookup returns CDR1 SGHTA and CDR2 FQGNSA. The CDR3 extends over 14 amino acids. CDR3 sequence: CASSSQGEVGTQYF. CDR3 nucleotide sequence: TGTGCCAGCAGCTCCCAGGGGGAGGTCGGTACGCAGTATTTT.

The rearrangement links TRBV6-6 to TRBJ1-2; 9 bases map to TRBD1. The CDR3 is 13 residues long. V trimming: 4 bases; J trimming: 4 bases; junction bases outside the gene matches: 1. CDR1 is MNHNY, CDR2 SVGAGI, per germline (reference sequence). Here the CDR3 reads CASSSGQGYGYTF. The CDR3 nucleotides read TGTGCCAGCAGTTCGGGACAGGGCTATGGCTACACCTTC.

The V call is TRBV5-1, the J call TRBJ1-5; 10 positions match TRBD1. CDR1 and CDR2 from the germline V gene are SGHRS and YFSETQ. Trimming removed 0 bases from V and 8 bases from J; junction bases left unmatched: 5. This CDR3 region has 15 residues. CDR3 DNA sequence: TGCGCCAGCAGCTTGGGGACAGGGGGAAAGGAGCCCCAGCATTTT. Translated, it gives CASSLGTGGKEPQHF.

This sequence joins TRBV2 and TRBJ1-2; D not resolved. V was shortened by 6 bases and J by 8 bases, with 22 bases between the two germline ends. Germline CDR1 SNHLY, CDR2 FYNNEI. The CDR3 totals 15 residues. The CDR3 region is CASRPPQAPVRGYTF. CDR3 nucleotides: TGTGCCAGCAGACCCCCGCAGGCGCCGGTCCGGGGCTACACCTTC.

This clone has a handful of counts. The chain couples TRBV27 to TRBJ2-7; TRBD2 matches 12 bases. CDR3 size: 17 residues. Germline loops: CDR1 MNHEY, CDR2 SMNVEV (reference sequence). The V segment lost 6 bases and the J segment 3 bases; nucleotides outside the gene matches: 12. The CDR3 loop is CASSSLLLAGGYYEQYF. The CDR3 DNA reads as TGTGCCAGCAGCTCCCTTCTCCTAGCGGGAGGGTACTACGAGCAGTACTTC.

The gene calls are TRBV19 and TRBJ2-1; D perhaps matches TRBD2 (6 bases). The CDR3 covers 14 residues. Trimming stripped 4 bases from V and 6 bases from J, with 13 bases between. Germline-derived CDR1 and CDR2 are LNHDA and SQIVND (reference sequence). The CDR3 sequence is CASSTPTRPNEQFF. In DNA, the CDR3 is TGTGCCAGTAGTACCCCGACTAGGCCCAATGAGCAGTTCTTC.

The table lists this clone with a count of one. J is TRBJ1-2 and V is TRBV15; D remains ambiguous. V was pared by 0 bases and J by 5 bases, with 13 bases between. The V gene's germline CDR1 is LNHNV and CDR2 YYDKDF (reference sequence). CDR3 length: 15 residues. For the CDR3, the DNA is TGTGCCACCAGCAGAGATTGGAGGGCGGAGTATGGCTACACCTTC. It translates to CATSRDWRAEYGYTF.

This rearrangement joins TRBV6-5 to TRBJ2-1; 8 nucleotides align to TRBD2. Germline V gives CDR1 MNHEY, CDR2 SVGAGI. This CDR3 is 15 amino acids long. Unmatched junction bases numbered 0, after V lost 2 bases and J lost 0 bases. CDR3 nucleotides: TGTGCCAGCAGTTACGGGACTAGCTCCTACAATGAGCAGTTCTTC. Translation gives CASSYGTSSYNEQFF.

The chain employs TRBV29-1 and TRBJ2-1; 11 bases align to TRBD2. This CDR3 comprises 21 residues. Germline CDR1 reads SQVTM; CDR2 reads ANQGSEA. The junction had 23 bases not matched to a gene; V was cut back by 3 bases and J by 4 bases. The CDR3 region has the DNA TGCAGCGTTGATGGTTTCTACGGGACTAGCGGACCAGAACGTGGGTACAATGAGCAGTTCTTC. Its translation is CSVDGFYGTSGPERGYNEQFF.

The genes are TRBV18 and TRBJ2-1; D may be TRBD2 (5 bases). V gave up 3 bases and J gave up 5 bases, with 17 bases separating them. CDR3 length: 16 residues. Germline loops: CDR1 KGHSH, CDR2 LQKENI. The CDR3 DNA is TGTGCCAGCTCACCTAGGAGGTTAATTTCCGACAATGAGCAGTTCTTC. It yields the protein CASSPRRLISDNEQFF.

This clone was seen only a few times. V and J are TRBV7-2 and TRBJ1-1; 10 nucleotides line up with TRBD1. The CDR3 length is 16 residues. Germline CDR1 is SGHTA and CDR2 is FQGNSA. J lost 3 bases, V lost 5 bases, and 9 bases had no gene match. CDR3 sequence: CASSLRDRGWDTEAFF. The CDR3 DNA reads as TGTGCCAGCAGCCTCCGGGACAGGGGTTGGGACACTGAAGCTTTCTTT.

CDR3 coding DNA: TGTGCCAGCAGTTCCGCCGGGACAGGGGGCCCTGGCTACACCTTC. This sequence encodes CASSSAGTGGPGYTF. This chain uses TRBV28 with TRBJ1-2, with 12 bases fitting TRBD1. The CDR3 is made up of 15 amino acids. Germline V gene data show CDR1 as MDHEN and CDR2 as SYDVKM. The trim removed 4 bases at V and 7 bases at J, leaving 7 bases unmatched.